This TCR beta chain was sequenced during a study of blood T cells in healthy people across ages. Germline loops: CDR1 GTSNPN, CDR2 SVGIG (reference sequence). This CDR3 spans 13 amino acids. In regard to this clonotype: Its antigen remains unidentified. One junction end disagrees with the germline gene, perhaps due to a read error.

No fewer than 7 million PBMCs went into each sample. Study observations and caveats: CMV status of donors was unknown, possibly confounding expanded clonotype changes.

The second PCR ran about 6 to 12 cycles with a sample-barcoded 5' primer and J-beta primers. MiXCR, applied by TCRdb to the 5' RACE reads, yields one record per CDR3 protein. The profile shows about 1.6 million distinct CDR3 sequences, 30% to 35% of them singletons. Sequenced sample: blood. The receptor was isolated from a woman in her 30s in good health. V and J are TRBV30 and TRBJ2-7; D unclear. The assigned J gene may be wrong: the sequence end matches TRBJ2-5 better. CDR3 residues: CVWSASFGETQYF. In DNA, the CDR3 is TGTGTCTGGAGTGCAAGCTTCGGAGAGACCCAGTACTTC.